A single sample is the source of the 23 T cell receptor beta chains below, sequenced in a study of tissue T cells after allogeneic stem cell transplantation. The time point denotes: mouse harvest day 14 after allogeneic transplant. Each mouse received 10^7 T-cell-depleted marrow cells plus 10^6 splenic CD5+ T cells by tail vein. The protocol was immunoSEQ multiplex PCR, while the TCRdb copy is restricted to in-frame clones and leaves out a portion. The sample consists of about 4,900 clones, around 43% of them appearing once. What was sequenced was gut tissue. Every receptor here comes from a female BALB/c mouse given C57BL/6 T cells with graft-versus-host disease after an allogeneic hematopoietic cell transplant.

In regard to this clone: Genes and germline are mouse. The CDR3 bases that were read are TGTGCCAGCAGGCGACTGGGAGACACCCAGTAC. Protein sequence: CASRRLGDTQY. The complete CDR3 sequence is CASRRLGDTQYF. V and J are TRBV3 and TRBJ2-5, with 7 bases identical to TRBD2. The CDR3 goes on 1 residue after the read ends, and that part is filled in from the germline J gene. Germline trimming cut 6 bases from V and 5 bases from J; bases unmatched to any gene: 2. Germline-derived CDR1 and CDR2 are SNHLY and FYNGKV (reference sequence). The CDR3 spans 12 residues.

Concerning this clone itself: Gene and germline names: mouse. The observed sequence ends 1 residue before the CDR3 terminus, with the missing tail filled in from the germline J gene. This chain connects TRBV19 to TRBJ2-7; D is undetermined. V was pared by 1 base and J by 5 bases, with 4 bases between. CDR1 is FNHDT, CDR2 SITEND, per germline (reference sequence). This CDR3 is 11 amino acids long. The CDR3 region is CASSIKDEQYF. Incomplete CDR3 DNA: TGTGCCAGCAGTATAAAGGATGAACAGTAC.

Judged by abundance, this clone is medium-sized. Mouse names are used for the genes. The CDR3 end falls 1 residue outside the read, so it is completed with the germline J gene. This chain links TRBV12-2 with TRBJ2-4; 8 nucleotides agree with TRBD2. With V trimmed by 0 bases and J by 3 bases, 7 bases remained unmatched. The germline V gene encodes CDR1 SGHLS and CDR2 HYDKME. The CDR3 length is 16 residues. The covered CDR3 bases are TGTGCCAGCTCTCTCTGGGGGGGGCGGAGCCAAAACACCTTGTAC. Its protein is CASSLWGGRSQNTLY. The complete CDR3 protein is CASSLWGGRSQNTLYF. Drawing the rest from reference TRBV12-2 and TRBJ2-4, the complete variable domain is NSGVVQSPRYIIKGKGERSILKCIPISGHLSVAWYQQTQGQELKFFIQHYDKMERDKGNLPSRFSVQQFDDYHSEMNMSALELEDSAVYFCASSLWGGRSQNTLYFGAGTRLSVL.

Of note for this clone: The listed genes are named as in mouse. Here the CDR3 reads CASRPGLGSAETLYF. The sequenced CDR3 bases are TGTGCCAGCAGACCGGGACTGGGTAGTGCAGAAACGCTGTAT. This chain uses TRBV26 with TRBJ2-3; 9 positions match TRBD2. The CDR3 is cut off 1 residue early in the read; its end comes from the germline J gene. The CDR3 length is 15 residues. The trim removed 6 bases at V and 0 bases at J, leaving 4 bases unmatched. Germline lookup yields CDR1 KGHPV and CDR2 FQNQEV (reference sequence).

With regard to this clone: Gene names and germline match the mouse. Sequencing ends 1 residue short of the CDR3 end; the germline J gene provides the rest. The chain joins TRBV23 to TRBJ1-2; the tabulated D call, TRBD1, remains unverified against the DNA. Germline V gene lookup returns CDR1 KGHTA and CDR2 FQNQQP. The length of the CDR3 is 13 residues. The covered CDR3 bases are TGCTCCAGCAGTCACCAGGGGGACTCCGACTACACC. Translation gives CSSSHQGDSDYT. The whole CDR3 sequence is CSSSHQGDSDYTF.

Of note for this clone: Genes and germline come from the mouse. Read coverage stops 1 residue before the CDR3 terminus; the germline J gene supplies the remainder. This sequence joins TRBV26 and TRBJ2-5; D uncertain. V was shortened by 2 bases and J by 2 bases, with 5 bases between the two germline ends. Germline values: CDR1 KGHPV, CDR2 FQNQEV (reference sequence). CDR3 length: 13 residues. CDR3 protein: CASSLGSQDTQYF. CDR3 DNA (partial): TGTGCCAGCAGTCTGGGCAGCCAAGACACCCAGTAC.

Note on this clone: Gene names and germline match the mouse. The read terminates 1 residue ahead of where the CDR3 ends, so the germline J gene completes it. J is TRBJ2-1 and V is TRBV3, with D possibly matching TRBD1 (5 bases). Germline-derived CDR1 and CDR2 are SNHLY and FYNGKV (reference sequence). There are 14 residues in the CDR3. Between the trimmed V and J ends, which lost 5 bases and 4 bases, there was a span of 12 bases. The part of the CDR3 DNA that was read is TGTGCCAGCAGCCCCCCGGACAATTATGCTGAGCAGTTC. This gives the protein CASSPPDNYAEQF. Given in full, the CDR3 is CASSPPDNYAEQFF.

Turning to this clone: Germline and genes: mouse. Read data end 1 residue before the CDR3 end; the end is taken from the germline J gene. The chain carries TRBV26 and TRBJ2-5; 7 bases match TRBD1. V lost 4 bases and J lost 2; bases outside the gene matches: 3. Germline V lookup: CDR1 KGHPV, CDR2 FQNQEV (reference sequence). The CDR3 is 14 amino acids. CDR3 bases read: TGTGCCAGCAGTCGACAGGGCGGCCAAGACACCCAGTAC. The encoded protein is CASSRQGGQDTQY. The entire CDR3 protein is CASSRQGGQDTQYF.

This clone ranks as medium-sized (0.01 to 0.1%). Gene labels here are mouse ones. The CDR3 sequence is CASSQGQGRDTQYF. The sequenced part of the CDR3 DNA is TGTGCCAGCAGCCAGGGACAGGGCCGGGACACCCAGTAC. This sequence joins TRBV5 and TRBJ2-5; TRBD1 matches at 9 bases. The sequence runs out 1 residue before the end of the CDR3; the remainder is reconstructed from the germline J gene. After removal of 3 bases from V and 6 bases from J, the junction contained 4 bases not matched to a gene. The CDR3 sequence is 14 residues long. Germline V gene data show CDR1 as LGHNA and CDR2 as YNLKQL (reference sequence).

This clone has just a few counts. Gene names are the mouse ones. The sequence runs out 1 residue before the end of the CDR3; the remainder is reconstructed from the germline J gene. The gene calls are TRBV12-1 and TRBJ2-7; no reliable D call. The CDR3 spans 11 residues. In germline, CDR1 is SGHSN, CDR2 HYEKVE. V was clipped by 2 bases and J by 3 bases, with 4 bases between them. The CDR3 loop reads CASSPLYEQYF. The sequenced CDR3 bases are TGTGCCAGCTCTCCCCTCTATGAACAGTAC. The full variable domain, rest sourced from reference TRBV12-1 and TRBJ2-7, is DSGVVQSPRHIIKEKGGRSVLTCIPISGHSNVVWYQQTLGKELKFLIQHYEKVERDKGFLPSRFSVQQFDDYHSEMNMSALELEDSAMYFCASSPLYEQYFGPGTRLTVL.

To note about this clone: The germline and genes are mouse ones. The read halts 1 residue ahead of the CDR3 end, with the missing end drawn from the germline J gene. This rearrangement joins TRBV1 to TRBJ1-4; TRBD1 aligns across 10 bases. The CDR3 has 15 residues. The J segment lost 6 bases and the V segment lost 0 bases, leaving 1 base of the junction unmatched. The V gene's germline CDR1 is NSQYPW and CDR2 LRSPGD (reference sequence). The CDR3 protein is CTCSADGTGDERLFF. Incomplete CDR3 DNA: TGCACCTGCAGTGCAGATGGGACAGGGGACGAAAGATTATTT.

Points on this clone: Gene names and germline match the mouse. The sequenced fragment ends 1 residue before the CDR3 boundary, so the rest is inferred from the germline J gene. The chain uses TRBV19 and TRBJ2-5; TRBD2 aligns across 12 bases. Germline trimming cut 5 bases from V and 5 bases from J; bases unmatched to any gene: 3. This CDR3 spans 14 amino acids. Germline V CDR1 and CDR2: FNHDT, SITEND (reference sequence). Partial CDR3 DNA: TGTGCCAGCAGCTCGGGACTGGGGGGAGACACCCAGTAC. Its protein product is CASSSGLGGDTQY. The whole CDR3 protein reads CASSSGLGGDTQYF.

This clone appeared a single time. Genes and germline are mouse. The read falls 1 residue short of the CDR3 end, and the missing part is taken from the germline J gene. The chain joins TRBV13-1 to TRBJ2-3; TRBD2 might be the D (7 bases). V gave up 2 bases and J gave up 2 bases, with 12 bases separating them. Germline CDR1 reads NSHNY; CDR2 reads SYGAGN. This CDR3 spans 15 amino acids. CDR3 loop: CASSERWGPAETLYF. The CDR3 bases that were read are TGTGCCAGCAGTGAACGCTGGGGGCCTGCAGAAACGCTGTAT.

Judged by abundance, this clone is large (0.1 to 1%). The gene names given are mouse names. The sequence runs out 1 residue before the end of the CDR3; the remainder is reconstructed from the germline J gene. The chain uses TRBV13-3 and TRBJ1-2; D is perhaps TRBD1 (6 bases). Trimming cost V 2 bases and J 6 bases, with 8 bases left between them. From germline, CDR1 is NNHDY and CDR2 SYVADS. The CDR3 is 12 residues long. The CDR3 reads CASSDRGTDYTF. The CDR3 DNA, read in part, is TGTGCCAGCAGTGACAGGGGAACCGACTACACC.

This clone counts as medium-sized. The gene symbols are mouse symbols. The sequence runs out 1 residue before the end of the CDR3; the remainder is reconstructed from the germline J gene. The genes are TRBV26 and TRBJ1-3; 7 bases are shared with TRBD1. The J segment lost 0 bases and the V segment lost 4 bases, leaving 3 bases of the junction unmatched. This CDR3 region has 15 residues. CDR1 is KGHPV and CDR2 is FQNQEV in the germline V gene (reference sequence). The covered CDR3 bases are TGTGCCAGCAGTCCGGGACAGAATTCTGGAAATACGCTCTAT. Its protein product is CASSPGQNSGNTLY. The whole CDR3 protein is CASSPGQNSGNTLYF.

Notes on this clone: The listed genes are named as in mouse. The CDR3 end is not reached by the read, which stops 1 residue before it; the germline J gene fills it in. The rearrangement links TRBV26 to TRBJ2-7, with D uncertain. Germline-derived CDR1 and CDR2 are KGHPV and FQNQEV (reference sequence). Trimming stripped 5 bases from V and 3 bases from J, with 8 bases between. The CDR3 runs to 12 residues. The sequenced CDR3 bases are TGTGCCAGCAGTATTGGTGGCTATGAACAGTAC. As protein: CASSIGGYEQY. The entire CDR3 is CASSIGGYEQYF.

This clone was picked up a small number of times. Genes and germline are mouse. The sequenced fragment ends 1 residue before the CDR3 boundary, so the rest is inferred from the germline J gene. The chain links TRBV20 to TRBJ1-1, with D possibly being TRBD1 (5 bases). Between the trimmed V and J ends, which lost 5 bases and 0 bases, there was a span of 7 bases. The CDR3 covers 12 residues. The germline gives CDR1 GFQATS, CDR2 STVNSAI. CDR3 sequence reads: CGAGGANTEVFF. CDR3 DNA (partial): TGTGGTGCTGGGGGAGCAAACACAGAAGTCTTC. Full variable domain (rest looked up from reference TRBV20 and TRBJ1-1): GALVYQYPRRTICKSGTSMRMECQAVGFQATSVAWYRQSPQKTFELIALSTVNSAIKYEQNFTQEKFPISHPNLSFSSMTVLNAYLEDRGLYLCGAGGANTEVFFGKGTRLTVV.

In this sample, this clone turned up once. Any gene name here is a mouse gene name. The CDR3 reads CASSFGGLDTGQLYF. The covered CDR3 bases are TGTGCCAGCAGTTTCGGGGGGCTGGACACCGGGCAGCTCTAC. The V call is TRBV15, the J call TRBJ2-2, with TRBD2 as a possible D gene (7 bases). The read terminates 1 residue ahead of where the CDR3 ends, so the germline J gene completes it. From germline, CDR1 is SGHND and CDR2 FRSKSL. The CDR3 runs 15 residues. The V and J ends lost 3 bases and 3 bases respectively, with 11 bases between them.

There are a few counts of this clone. The listed genes are named as in mouse. The sequenced fragment ends 1 residue before the CDR3 boundary, so the rest is inferred from the germline J gene. This sequence joins TRBV16 and TRBJ2-7; D perhaps matches TRBD2 (6 bases). CDR1 and CDR2 (germline): SGHSA, FRNQAP. There are 14 residues in the CDR3. V was shortened by 3 bases and J by 0 bases, with 9 bases between the two germline ends. The CDR3 DNA, read in part, is TGTGCAAGCAGCTTGAGTGGGGGCTCCTATGAACAGTAC. This encodes CASSLSGGSYEQY. The complete CDR3 protein is CASSLSGGSYEQYF.

This clone was counted a single time. Being one base from a much bigger clone, this may be a read error. Mouse gene names and germline throughout. The sequenced fragment ends 1 residue before the CDR3 boundary, so the rest is inferred from the germline J gene. The chain carries TRBV13-1 and TRBJ2-7; 9 nucleotides agree with TRBD1. Germline-derived CDR1 and CDR2 are NSHNY and SYGAGN. The ends lost 5 bases at V and 7 bases at J; junction bases unmatched: 4. CDR3 length equals 12 residues. The sequenced CDR3 bases are TGTGCCAGCAGCAACAGGGGGCGGGAACAGTAC. Its protein is CASSNRGREQY. The full CDR3 protein is CASSNRGREQYF.

Note on this clone: Mouse names are used for the genes. With the read ending 1 residue before the CDR3 end, the germline J gene is used to fill in that end. This chain uses TRBV19 with TRBJ2-2, with 8 bases matching TRBD1. This CDR3 is 15 amino acids long. V dropped 2 bases and J dropped 5; count of bases not matched to a gene: 5. Germline CDR1 and CDR2: FNHDT and SITEND (reference sequence). CDR3 in amino acids: CASSIAGGRTGQLYF. Incomplete CDR3 DNA: TGTGCCAGCAGTATTGCAGGGGGCCGTACCGGGCAGCTCTAC.

On this clone itself: The genes are named according to mouse. The DNA ends 1 residue before the CDR3 does, and the rest of the CDR3 is filled in from the germline J gene. V usage is TRBV23 and J usage is TRBJ1-4; the D call of TRBD1 is as the table states it, not checked on the DNA. The CDR3 extends over 11 amino acids. Looked up from germline, CDR1 is KGHTA and CDR2 is FQNQQP. CDR3: CSWTTNERLFF. Partial CDR3 DNA: TGCTCTTGGACAACCAACGAAAGATTATTT. Supplemented by reference TRBV23 and TRBJ1-4, the full variable domain reads DAAVTQKPRYLIKMKGQEAEMKCIPEKGHTAVFWYQQKQSKELKFLIYFQNQQPLDQIDMVKERFSAVCPSSSLCSLGIRTCEAEDSALYLCSWTTNERLFFGHGTKLSVL.

This clone was seen a handful of times. Genes here carry mouse names. With the read ending 1 residue before the CDR3 end, the germline J gene is used to fill in that end. The V and J genes are TRBV3 and TRBJ2-7; 10 bases are a match to TRBD2. This CDR3 region has 14 residues. Germline-derived CDR1 and CDR2 are SNHLY and FYNGKV (reference sequence). Unmatched junction bases numbered 3, after V lost 0 bases and J lost 7 bases. The CDR3 bases that were read are TGTGCCAGCAGCTTAGCGCTGGGGGGGCGGGAACAGTAC. Translation gives CASSLALGGREQY. The full CDR3 is CASSLALGGREQYF.